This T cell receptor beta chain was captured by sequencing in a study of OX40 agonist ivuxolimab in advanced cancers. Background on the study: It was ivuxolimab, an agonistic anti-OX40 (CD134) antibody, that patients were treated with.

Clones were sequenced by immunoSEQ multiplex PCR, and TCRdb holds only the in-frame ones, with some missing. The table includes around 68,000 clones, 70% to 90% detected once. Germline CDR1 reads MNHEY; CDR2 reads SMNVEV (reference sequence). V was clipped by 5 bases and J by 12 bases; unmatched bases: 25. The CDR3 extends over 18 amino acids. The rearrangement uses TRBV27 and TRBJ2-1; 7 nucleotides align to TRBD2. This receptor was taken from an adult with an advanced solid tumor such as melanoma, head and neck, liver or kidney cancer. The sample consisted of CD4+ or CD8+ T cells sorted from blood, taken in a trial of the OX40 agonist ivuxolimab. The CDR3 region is CASSPARDYLRIVYGQFF. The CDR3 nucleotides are TGTGCCAGCAGTCCGGCCCGGGACTACCTACGGATTGTATACGGGCAGTTCTTC.